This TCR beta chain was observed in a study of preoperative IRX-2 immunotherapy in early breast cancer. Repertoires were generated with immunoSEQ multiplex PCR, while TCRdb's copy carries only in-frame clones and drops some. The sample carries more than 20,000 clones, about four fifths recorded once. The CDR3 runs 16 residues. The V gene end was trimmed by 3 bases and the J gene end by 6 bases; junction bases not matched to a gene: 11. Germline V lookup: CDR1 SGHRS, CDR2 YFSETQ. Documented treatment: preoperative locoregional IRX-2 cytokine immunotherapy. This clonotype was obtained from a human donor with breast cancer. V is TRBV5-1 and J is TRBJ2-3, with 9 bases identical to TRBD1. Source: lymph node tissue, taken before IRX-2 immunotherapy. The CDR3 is CASSSRRDRARDTQYF. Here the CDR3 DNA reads TGCGCCAGCAGCTCCCGCCGGGACAGGGCCCGGGATACGCAGTATTTT.